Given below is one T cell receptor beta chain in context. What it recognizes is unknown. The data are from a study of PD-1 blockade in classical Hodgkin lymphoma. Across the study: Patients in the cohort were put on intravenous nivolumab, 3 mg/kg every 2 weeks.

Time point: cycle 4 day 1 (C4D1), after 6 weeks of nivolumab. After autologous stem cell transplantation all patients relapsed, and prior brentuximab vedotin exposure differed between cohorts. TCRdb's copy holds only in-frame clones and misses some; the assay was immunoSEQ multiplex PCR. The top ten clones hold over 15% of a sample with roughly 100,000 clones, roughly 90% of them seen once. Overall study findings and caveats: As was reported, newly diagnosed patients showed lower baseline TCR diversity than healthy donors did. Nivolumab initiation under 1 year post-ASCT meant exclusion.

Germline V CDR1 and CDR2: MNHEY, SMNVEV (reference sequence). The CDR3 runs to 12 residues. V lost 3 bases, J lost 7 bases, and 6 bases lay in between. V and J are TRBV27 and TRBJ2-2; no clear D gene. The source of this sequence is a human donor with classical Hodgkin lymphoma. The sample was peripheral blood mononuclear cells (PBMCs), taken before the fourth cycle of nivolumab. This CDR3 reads CASSFLYGELFF. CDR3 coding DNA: TGTGCCAGCAGTTTTCTTTACGGGGAGCTGTTTTTT.